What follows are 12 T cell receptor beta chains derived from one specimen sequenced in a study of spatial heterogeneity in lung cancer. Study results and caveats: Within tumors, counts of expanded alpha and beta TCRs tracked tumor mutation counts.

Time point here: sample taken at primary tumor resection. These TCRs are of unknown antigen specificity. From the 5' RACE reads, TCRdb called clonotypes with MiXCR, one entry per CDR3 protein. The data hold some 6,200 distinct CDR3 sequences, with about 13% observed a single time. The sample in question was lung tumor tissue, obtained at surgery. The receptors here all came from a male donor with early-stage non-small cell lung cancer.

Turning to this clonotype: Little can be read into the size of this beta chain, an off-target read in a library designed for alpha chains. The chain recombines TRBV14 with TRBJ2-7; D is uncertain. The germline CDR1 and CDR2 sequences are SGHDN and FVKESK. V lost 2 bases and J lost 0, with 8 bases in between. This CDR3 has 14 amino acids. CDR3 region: CASSQKSYSYEQYF. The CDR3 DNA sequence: TGTGCCAGCAGCCAAAAATCGTACTCCTACGAGCAGTACTTC.

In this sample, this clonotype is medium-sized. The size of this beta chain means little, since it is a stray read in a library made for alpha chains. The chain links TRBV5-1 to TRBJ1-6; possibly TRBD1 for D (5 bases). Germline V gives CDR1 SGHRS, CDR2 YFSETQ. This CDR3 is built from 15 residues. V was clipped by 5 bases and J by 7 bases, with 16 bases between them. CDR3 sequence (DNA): TGCGCCAGCAGGGTCGACAGTAGATCGAATTCACCCCTCCACTTT. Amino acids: CASRVDSRSNSPLHF.

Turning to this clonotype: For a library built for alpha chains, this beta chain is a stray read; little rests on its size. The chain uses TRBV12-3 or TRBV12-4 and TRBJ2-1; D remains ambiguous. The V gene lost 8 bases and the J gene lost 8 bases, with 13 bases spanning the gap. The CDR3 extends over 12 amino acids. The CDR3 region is CASESQPHEQFF. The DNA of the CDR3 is TGTGCCAGCGAATCCCAGCCCCATGAGCAGTTCTTC.

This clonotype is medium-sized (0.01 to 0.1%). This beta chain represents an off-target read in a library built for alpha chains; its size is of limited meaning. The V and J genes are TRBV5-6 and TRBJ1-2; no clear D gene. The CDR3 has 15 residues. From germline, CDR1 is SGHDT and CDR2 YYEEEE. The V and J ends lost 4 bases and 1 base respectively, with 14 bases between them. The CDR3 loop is CASSAYRPNNYGYTF. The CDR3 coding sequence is TGTGCCAGCAGCGCTTACAGACCCAATAACTATGGCTACACCTTC.

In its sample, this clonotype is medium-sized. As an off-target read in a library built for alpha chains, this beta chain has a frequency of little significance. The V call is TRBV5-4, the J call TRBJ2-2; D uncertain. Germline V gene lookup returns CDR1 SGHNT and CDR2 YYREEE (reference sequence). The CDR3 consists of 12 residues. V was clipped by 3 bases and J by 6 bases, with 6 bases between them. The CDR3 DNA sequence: TGTGCCAGCAGCTCCGGATCCGGGGAGCTGTTTTTT. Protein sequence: CASSSGSGELFF.

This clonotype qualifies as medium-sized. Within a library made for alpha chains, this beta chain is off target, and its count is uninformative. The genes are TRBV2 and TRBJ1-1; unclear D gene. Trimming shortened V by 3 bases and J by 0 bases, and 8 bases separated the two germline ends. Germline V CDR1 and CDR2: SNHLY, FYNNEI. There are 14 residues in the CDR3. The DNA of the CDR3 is TGTGCCAGCAGTGAGGCCTACATGAACACTGAAGCTTTCTTT. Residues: CASSEAYMNTEAFF.

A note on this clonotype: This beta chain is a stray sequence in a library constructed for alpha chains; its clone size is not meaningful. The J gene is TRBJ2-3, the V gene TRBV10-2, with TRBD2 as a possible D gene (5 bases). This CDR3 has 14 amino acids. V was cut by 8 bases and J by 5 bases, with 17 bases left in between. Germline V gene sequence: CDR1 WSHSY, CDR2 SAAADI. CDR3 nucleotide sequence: TGCGCCAGCGGAGGTGGGGAACGGGTAGATACGCAGTATTTT. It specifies CASGGGERVDTQYF.

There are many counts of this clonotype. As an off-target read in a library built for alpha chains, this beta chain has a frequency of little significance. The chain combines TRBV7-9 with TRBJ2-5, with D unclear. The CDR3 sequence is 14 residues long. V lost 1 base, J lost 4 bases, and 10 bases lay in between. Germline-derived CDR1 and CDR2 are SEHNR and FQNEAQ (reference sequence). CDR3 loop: CASSLEVLRETQYF. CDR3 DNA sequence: TGTGCCAGCAGCTTAGAGGTGTTGAGAGAGACCCAGTACTTC.

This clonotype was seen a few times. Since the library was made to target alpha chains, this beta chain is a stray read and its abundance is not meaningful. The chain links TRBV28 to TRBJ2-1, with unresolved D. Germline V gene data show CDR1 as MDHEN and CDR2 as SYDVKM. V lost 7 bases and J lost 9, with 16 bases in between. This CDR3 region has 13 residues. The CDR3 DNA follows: TGTGCCAGCACAACTCACTCCCCGGGTGAGCAGTTCTTC. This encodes CASTTHSPGEQFF.

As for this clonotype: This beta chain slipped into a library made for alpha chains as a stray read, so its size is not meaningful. This CDR3 is CASSLQQGSVTGGTNEKLFF. The CDR3 nucleotides are TGTGCCAGCAGCCTTCAACAGGGGTCGGTCACCGGAGGAACTAATGAAAAACTGTTTTTT. The V gene is TRBV6-2 or TRBV6-3, the J gene TRBJ1-4; 7 bases fit TRBD1. The CDR3 spans 20 residues. V trimming: 6 bases; J trimming: 1 base; junction bases outside the gene matches: 20. Germline V gene data show CDR1 as MNHEY and CDR2 as SVGEGT.

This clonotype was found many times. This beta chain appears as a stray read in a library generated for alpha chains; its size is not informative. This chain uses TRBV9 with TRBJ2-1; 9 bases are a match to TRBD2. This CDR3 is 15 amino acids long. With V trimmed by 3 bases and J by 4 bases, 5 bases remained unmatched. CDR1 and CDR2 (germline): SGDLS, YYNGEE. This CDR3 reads CASSGPGLAYNEQFF. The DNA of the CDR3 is TGTGCCAGCAGCGGGCCGGGACTAGCTTACAATGAGCAGTTCTTC.

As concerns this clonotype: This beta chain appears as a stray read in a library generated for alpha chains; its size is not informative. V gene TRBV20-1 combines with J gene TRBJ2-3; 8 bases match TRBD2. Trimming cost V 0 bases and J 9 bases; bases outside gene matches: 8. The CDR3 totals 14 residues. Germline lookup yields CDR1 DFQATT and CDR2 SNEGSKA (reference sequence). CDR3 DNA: TGCAGTGCTAGAGATAAGGGCGGGGGGATGACGCAGTATTTT. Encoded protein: CSARDKGGGMTQYF.